The next 13 T cell receptor beta chains were all read from a single sample in a study of blood T cell repertoires in COVID-19. The table came from immunoSEQ multiplex PCR; TCRdb's copy has only in-frame clones and leaves some out. The table shows about 220,000 clones, with almost 85% occurring only once. Material for sequencing was peripheral blood. These receptors were collected from a woman aged 70 to 79 with COVID-19, enrolled during active disease.

This rearrangement joins TRBV5-4 to TRBJ2-5; D not resolved. Germline CDR1 and CDR2: SGHNT and YYREEE (reference sequence). Trimming stripped 4 bases from V and 1 base from J, with 20 bases between. The CDR3 length is 17 residues. CDR3 residues: CASSKSLTQHTQETQYF. In DNA form, the CDR3 reads TGTGCCAGCAGCAAAAGCCTAACACAGCACACCCAAGAGACCCAGTACTTC.

This clone was counted between two and nine times. The gene calls are TRBV24-1 and TRBJ2-2, with D possibly being TRBD2 (6 bases). The CDR3 contains 14 residues. Trimming pared 2 bases from V and 6 bases from J, leaving 9 bases between. CDR1 KGHDR and CDR2 SFDVKD come from the germline V gene. The CDR3, as DNA: TGTGCCACCAGTGATTGGAGGGCGCCCGGGGAGCTGTTTTTT. It specifies CATSDWRAPGELFF.

A word on this clone: Other DNA sequences in this sample translate to the same CDR3. V is TRBV7-2 and J is TRBJ2-3; 11 bases are a match to TRBD2. This CDR3 has 15 residues. Per germline, CDR1 SGHTA and CDR2 FQGNSA. The ends lost 2 bases at V and 5 bases at J; junction bases unmatched: 3. CDR3 in amino acids: CASSLLLAGGDTQYF. For the CDR3, the DNA is TGTGCCAGCAGCTTATTGCTAGCGGGAGGAGATACGCAGTATTTT.

The chain uses TRBV27 and TRBJ1-1, with a possible D match to TRBD1 (6 bases). The germline V and J ends were trimmed by 2 bases and 0 bases, with 10 bases remaining between them. The CDR3 has 15 residues. Germline V gene sequence: CDR1 MNHEY, CDR2 SMNVEV (reference sequence). The CDR3 DNA reads as TGTGCCAGCAGTTTAAGACAGGACCTGAACACTGAAGCTTTCTTT. This sequence encodes CASSLRQDLNTEAFF.

This chain joins TRBV5-4 and TRBJ1-2; D unresolved. Germline CDR1 reads SGHNT; CDR2 reads YYREEE (reference sequence). The CDR3 contains 14 residues. V gave up 0 bases and J gave up 5 bases, with 11 bases separating them. The CDR3 spells CASSLGSPGYGYTF. CDR3 bases: TGTGCCAGCAGCTTGGGGTCTCCCGGGTATGGCTACACCTTC.

This chain connects TRBV7-6 to TRBJ1-3; the D gene is possibly TRBD1 (6 bases). The ends were cut back, 5 bases at V and 0 bases at J, with 14 bases in the middle. From germline, CDR1 is SGHVS and CDR2 FNYEAQ. The CDR3 length is 16 residues. The CDR3 nucleotides are TGTGCCAGCAGCCTACGACAGGCCTACTCTGGAAACACCATATATTTT. Amino acid sequence: CASSLRQAYSGNTIYF.

The chain has TRBV12-5 and TRBJ1-2; D is perhaps TRBD1 (5 bases). Trimming took 2 bases from V and 5 from J, leaving 18 bases between them. In germline, CDR1 is LGHNT, CDR2 FRNRAP. This CDR3 is 16 amino acids long. The CDR3 region is CASGLRDSGGYYGYTF. Written as DNA, the CDR3 is TGTGCTAGTGGTTTGCGGGACTCGGGCGGTTATTATGGCTACACCTTC. Based on the CDR3 plus reference TRBV12-5 and TRBJ1-2, the full variable domain is DARVTQTPRHKVTEMGQEVTMRCQPILGHNTVFWYRQTMMQGLELLAYFRNRAPLDDSGMPKDRFSAEMPDATLATLKIQPSEPRDSAVYFCASGLRDSGGYYGYTFGSGTRLTVV.

This rearrangement joins TRBV9 to TRBJ1-3; no reliable D call. This CDR3 has 13 residues. V dropped 3 bases and J dropped 4 bases, with 8 bases sitting between them. From germline, CDR1 is SGDLS and CDR2 YYNGEE. CDR3 nucleotide sequence: TGTGCCAGCAGCGGTTATAGCGGAAACACCATATATTTT. It is translated as CASSGYSGNTIYF.

This clone appeared many times. This sequence joins TRBV7-3 and TRBJ2-2; unclear D gene. V was clipped by 5 bases and J by 3 bases, with 13 bases between them. Germline CDR1 and CDR2: SGHTA and FQGTGA. The CDR3 extends over 15 amino acids. Written as DNA, the CDR3 is TGTGCCAGCAGCGCCCACGGGTCGCACACCGGGGAGCTGTTTTTT. It yields the protein CASSAHGSHTGELFF.

This sequence joins TRBV6-4 and TRBJ1-1, with 9 bases fitting TRBD1. The CDR3 runs to 14 residues. Losses at the gene ends were 6 bases for V and 4 bases for J; bases not matched to a gene: 6. Looked up from germline, CDR1 is MRHNA and CDR2 is SNTAGT. This chain's CDR3 is CASRGGQGLTEAFF. Here the CDR3 DNA reads TGTGCCAGCAGGGGGGGACAGGGCCTCACTGAAGCTTTCTTT.

J is TRBJ2-5 and V is TRBV9; 13 bases map to TRBD2. The CDR3 runs 15 residues. With 3 bases clipped from V and 5 bases from J, the junction kept 4 bases outside the gene matches. The germline gives CDR1 SGDLS, CDR2 YYNGEE. CDR3 amino acids: CASSGGLAGQETQYF. CDR3 nucleotides: TGTGCCAGCAGCGGGGGACTAGCGGGACAGGAGACCCAGTACTTC.

This sequence joins TRBV29-1 and TRBJ2-7, with 9 bases lining up with TRBD1. CDR3 length equals 12 residues. From germline, CDR1 is SQVTM and CDR2 ANQGSEA. Losses at the gene ends were 7 bases for V and 2 bases for J; bases not matched to a gene: 3. CDR3: CSAGDRAYEQYF. In DNA form, the CDR3 reads TGCAGCGCTGGGGACAGGGCCTACGAGCAGTACTTC.

This clone has only one observation. The chain links TRBV7-2 to TRBJ1-1; the D gene is possibly TRBD1 (6 bases). CDR1 is SGHTA, CDR2 FQGNSA, per germline. The CDR3 length is 14 residues. V was pared by 2 bases and J by 2 bases, with 9 bases between. DNA for the CDR3: TGTGCCAGCAGCTTAAGCAGGGGTAACACTGAAGCTTTCTTT. Encoded protein: CASSLSRGNTEAFF.